Shown below are 5 T cell receptor beta chains from a single sample sequenced in a study of T cell responses to AZD1222 COVID-19 vaccine. Sequenced by immunoSEQ multiplex PCR; TCRdb stores in-frame clones only, minus some. The repertoire holds 66,000 or so clones, with roughly 87% as singletons. The sample consisted of peripheral blood, taken on day 0 of AZD1222 vaccination. These receptors all stem from an adult in good health.

The chain links TRBV4-3 to TRBJ1-3; 7 positions match TRBD1. This CDR3 is 18 amino acids long. Looked up from germline, CDR1 is LGHNA and CDR2 is YSLEER. V dropped 0 bases and J dropped 0; count of bases not matched to a gene: 8. The CDR3 coding sequence is TGCGCCAGCAGCCAAGACCCCGGGACAGCTTTCTCTGGAAACACCATATATTTT. Its protein is CASSQDPGTAFSGNTIYF.

V gene TRBV5-1 combines with J gene TRBJ1-2; 7 bases match TRBD1. The length of the CDR3 is 14 residues. Germline V CDR1 and CDR2: SGHRS, YFSETQ. The ends lost 4 bases at V and 4 bases at J; junction bases unmatched: 7. CDR3 loop: CASSPYRGPYGYTF. The CDR3 bases are TGCGCCAGCAGCCCGTACAGGGGCCCCTATGGCTACACCTTC.

This clone was counted a single time. The V call is TRBV12-3 or TRBV12-4, the J call TRBJ2-2; D gene ambiguous. Trimming removed 4 bases from V and 9 bases from J, with 12 bases in between. CDR3 length: 13 amino acids. The CDR3 nucleotides read TGTGCCAGCAGTTCCCAATTGAGCCGGGAGCTGTTTTTT. Its translation is CASSSQLSRELFF.

The chain links TRBV18 to TRBJ1-3; D is uncertain. The CDR3 loop spans 16 amino acids. Trimming took 0 bases from V and 0 from J, leaving 9 bases between them. Germline V gene lookup returns CDR1 KGHSH and CDR2 LQKENI. DNA of the CDR3: TGTGCCAGCTCACCACCGAACCGAAACTCTGGAAACACCATATATTTT. This encodes CASSPPNRNSGNTIYF.

The rearrangement uses TRBV3-1 (or the pseudogene TRBV3-2) and TRBJ2-3, with 14 bases aligning to TRBD2. CDR1 and CDR2 (germline): LGHDT, YNNKEL (reference sequence). This CDR3 has 15 residues. With 6 bases clipped from V and 5 bases from J, the junction kept 4 bases outside the gene matches. CDR3 coding DNA: TGTGCCAGCAGGACTAGCGGGGGGGGAGGAGATACGCAGTATTTT. This codes for CASRTSGGGGDTQYF.